The sequence of this T cell receptor beta chain was determined in a study of OX40 agonist ivuxolimab in advanced cancers. The wider study: Patients were dosed with the agonistic anti-OX40 (CD134) antibody ivuxolimab. Study-wide points: Low normalized T-cell clonal expansion also characterized some of the nonresponders. Researchers report that CD8+ T cells had, on average, more expanded clones than CD4+.

The table came from immunoSEQ multiplex PCR; TCRdb's copy has only in-frame clones and leaves some out. The data contain roughly 100,000 clones, roughly 80% of them singletons. With regard to this clone: Antigen unknown.

Sequences were derived from CD4+ or CD8+ T cells sorted from blood, sampled in a trial of the OX40 agonist ivuxolimab. The receptor comes from an adult with an advanced solid tumor such as melanoma, head and neck, liver or kidney cancer.

Here the CDR3 reads CASSLYRGSSTDTQYF. The CDR3 DNA sequence: TGTGCCAGCAGCCTCTATCGCGGTTCTAGCACAGATACGCAGTATTTT. J is TRBJ2-3 and V is TRBV5-6; the D is unclear. The germline V and J ends were trimmed by 4 bases and 0 bases, with 15 bases remaining between them. The CDR3 runs 16 residues. The V gene's germline CDR1 is SGHDT and CDR2 YYEEEE.